This T cell receptor beta chain originates from a study of blood T cell repertoires in COVID-19. Whole-study context: Sample material is recorded as cDNA or gDNA derived from T cells, B-cell-depleted T cells, or PBMCs.

TCRdb keeps only in-frame clones here, not all; method: immunoSEQ multiplex PCR. This sample carries 150,000 to 200,000 clones, roughly 80% of them seen once, and the ten largest clones take roughly 11%. Assignment of participants to cohorts was predicated upon participant-reported clinical history. In this sample, this clone turned up a few times. Germline V lookup: CDR1 SQVTM, CDR2 ANQGSEA. Trimming left V 7 bases short and J 1 base short, with 13 bases between. This CDR3 is 13 amino acids long. This receptor was obtained from a man in his forties or fifties who had recovered from COVID-19. The V call is TRBV29-1, the J call TRBJ1-1; no clear D. Sequencing was done on a sample of PBMCs or T cells enriched from blood (not recorded which). This CDR3 reads CSASAGRNTEAFF. CDR3 DNA sequence: TGCAGCGCCTCAGCGGGGAGGAACACTGAAGCTTTCTTT.